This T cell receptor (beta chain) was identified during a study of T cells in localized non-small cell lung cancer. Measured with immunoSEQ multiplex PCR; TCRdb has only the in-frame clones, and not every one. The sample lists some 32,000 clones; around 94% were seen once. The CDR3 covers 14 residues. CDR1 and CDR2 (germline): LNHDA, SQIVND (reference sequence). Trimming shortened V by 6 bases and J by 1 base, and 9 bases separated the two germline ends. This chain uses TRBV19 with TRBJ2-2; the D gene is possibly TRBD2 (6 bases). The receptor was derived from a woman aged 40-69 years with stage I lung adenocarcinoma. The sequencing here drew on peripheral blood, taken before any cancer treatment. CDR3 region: CASRWGLNTGELFF. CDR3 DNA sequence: TGTGCCAGTAGGTGGGGACTGAACACCGGGGAGCTGTTTTTT.